This record covers a single TCR beta chain. Germline V gene sequence: CDR1 SGHTA, CDR2 FQGNSA. The V end was cut by 0 bases, the J end by 8 bases, with 16 bases between. CDR3 length equals 15 residues. PCR amplification relied on 60 Vbeta primers (plus 13 Jbeta primers). Produced via immunoSEQ multiplex PCR; TCRdb's table is partial and in-frame only. The repertoire holds fewer than 150,000 clones, with around 73% as singletons. The data originate from a study of cytomegalovirus exposure and HLA in healthy donors. Study-wide context: A previous analysis identified around 120 million unique TCR beta sequences derived from roughly 180 million T cells.

Sequencing was done on a sample of PBMCs. The receptor was isolated from a woman between 40 and 50 years old in good health and CMV-seropositive. This chain joins TRBV7-2 and TRBJ1-1; D ambiguous. The CDR3 protein is CASSLAEGQPVEAFF. The DNA of the CDR3 is TGTGCCAGCAGCTTAGCTGAGGGCCAGCCGGTGGAAGCTTTCTTT.